Listed here are 7 T cell receptor beta chains from one sample, sequenced in a study of PD-1 blockade in classical Hodgkin lymphoma. Each patient relapsed following autologous stem cell transplantation, and prior brentuximab vedotin exposure differed. Libraries were prepared by immunoSEQ multiplex PCR; TCRdb keeps only in-frame clonotypes and omits some of them. Among some 31,000 clones listed, less than 80% were seen once. Sequenced here: peripheral blood mononuclear cells (PBMCs), sampled before the second cycle of nivolumab. The source is a human donor with classical Hodgkin lymphoma.

This sequence joins TRBV20-1 and TRBJ1-2; D remains unclear. The length of the CDR3 is 11 residues. Germline V gene data show CDR1 as DFQATT and CDR2 as SNEGSKA (reference sequence). Between the trimmed V and J ends, which lost 2 bases and 4 bases, there was a span of 5 bases. CDR3 nucleotides: TGCAGTGCTAGAAAATCCTATGGCTACACCTTC. Its translation: CSARKSYGYTF.

This clone was counted only a few times. V gene TRBV4-3 combines with J gene TRBJ2-7; D unclear. The CDR3 length is 11 residues. The V end was cut by 2 bases, the J end by 7 bases, with 6 bases between. Germline V CDR1 and CDR2: LGHNA, YSLEER. CDR3 nucleotides: TGCGCCAGCAGCCAAATAGGGGAGCAGTACTTC. Protein product: CASSQIGEQYF.

The chain carries TRBV27 and TRBJ2-7; 8 bases are shared with TRBD2. Unmatched junction bases numbered 2, after V lost 0 bases and J lost 1 base. The CDR3 totals 15 residues. Per the germline V gene, CDR1 is MNHEY and CDR2 is SMNVEV (reference sequence). The CDR3: CASSLSSGVSYEQYF. The CDR3 DNA is TGTGCCAGCAGTTTATCTAGCGGGGTTTCCTACGAGCAGTACTTC.

The CDR3 region has the DNA TGTGCCAGCAGCCGAGAAGAGGGCTATGTTGGGGAGCTGTTTTTT. Translated: CASSREEGYVGELFF. The V call is TRBV4-2, the J call TRBJ2-2; TRBD2 might be the D (5 bases). The CDR3 runs to 15 residues. V lost 4 bases to trimming and J lost 8 bases, with 17 bases between them. Germline-derived CDR1 and CDR2 are LGHNA and YNFKEQ.

CDR3 in amino acids: CASSIGDRDPFNEQFF. DNA of the CDR3: TGTGCCAGTAGTATAGGGGACAGGGATCCATTTAATGAGCAGTTCTTC. The chain is built from TRBV19 and TRBJ2-1; 9 nucleotides match TRBD1. The ends lost 1 base at V and 7 bases at J; junction bases unmatched: 8. This CDR3 comprises 16 residues. From germline, CDR1 is LNHDA and CDR2 SQIVND (reference sequence).

This clone was counted once. The rearrangement links TRBV2 to TRBJ2-7; 7 bases align to TRBD2. Germline values: CDR1 SNHLY, CDR2 FYNNEI. V lost 6 bases, J lost 2 bases, and 7 bases stayed unmatched. The CDR3 is made up of 14 amino acids. The CDR3 reads CASSESGLAYEQYF. DNA for the CDR3: TGTGCCAGCAGCGAATCAGGACTAGCCTACGAGCAGTACTTC.

V and J are TRBV4-3 and TRBJ1-2; 11 bases are shared with TRBD1. The V segment lost 0 bases and the J segment 5 bases; nucleotides outside the gene matches: 5. CDR3 size: 16 residues. Germline V CDR1 and CDR2: LGHNA, YSLEER. The CDR3 sequence is CASSQDFGQGAYGYTF. In DNA, the CDR3 is TGCGCCAGCAGCCAAGATTTCGGACAGGGGGCTTATGGCTACACCTTC.